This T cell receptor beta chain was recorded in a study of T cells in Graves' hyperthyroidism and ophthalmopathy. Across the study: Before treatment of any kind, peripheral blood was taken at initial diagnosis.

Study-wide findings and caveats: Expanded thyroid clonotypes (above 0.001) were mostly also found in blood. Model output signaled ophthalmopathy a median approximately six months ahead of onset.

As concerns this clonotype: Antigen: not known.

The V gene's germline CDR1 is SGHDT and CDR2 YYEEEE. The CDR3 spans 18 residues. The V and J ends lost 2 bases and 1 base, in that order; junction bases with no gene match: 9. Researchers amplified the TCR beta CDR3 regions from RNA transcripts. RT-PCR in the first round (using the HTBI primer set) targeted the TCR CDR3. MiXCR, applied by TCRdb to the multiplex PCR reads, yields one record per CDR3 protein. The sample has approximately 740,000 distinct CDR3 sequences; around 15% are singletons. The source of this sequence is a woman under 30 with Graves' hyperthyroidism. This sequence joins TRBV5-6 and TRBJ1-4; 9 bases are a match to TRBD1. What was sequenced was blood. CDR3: CASSFSRDRERTNEKLFF. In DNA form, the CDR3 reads TGTGCCAGCAGCTTCTCCCGGGACAGGGAACGAACTAATGAAAAACTGTTTTTT.